This T cell receptor (beta chain) was recovered during a study of blood T cell repertoires in COVID-19. In the study overall: COVID-19 samples, acute and convalescent, were from the United States, Italy and Spain. The cDNA or gDNA used as material had been derived from T cells, B-cell-depleted T cells, or PBMCs.

This clone was seen a handful of times. Per the original methods: Scientists estimated how many nucleated cells there were by amplifying reference gene primers. Method: immunoSEQ multiplex PCR; TCRdb's copy keeps in-frame clones and lacks some. V, J and clone size derive from that table, while D and trimming were established from the DNA sequence. The table records approximately 150,000 clones, roughly 78% of them present only once. The CDR3 has 12 residues. Trimming took off 4 bases at V and 1 base at J, with 4 bases between the two ends. Germline CDR1 is MGHRA and CDR2 is YSYEKL. The chain joins TRBV4-1 to TRBJ1-1; D is uncertain. This receptor was identified in a human donor with acute or convalescent COVID-19. The donor label of this sample is uncertain. The sequenced sample was peripheral blood. DNA of the CDR3: TGCGCCAGCAGCCCGGGGAACACTGAAGCTTTCTTT. Translating it yields CASSPGNTEAFF.